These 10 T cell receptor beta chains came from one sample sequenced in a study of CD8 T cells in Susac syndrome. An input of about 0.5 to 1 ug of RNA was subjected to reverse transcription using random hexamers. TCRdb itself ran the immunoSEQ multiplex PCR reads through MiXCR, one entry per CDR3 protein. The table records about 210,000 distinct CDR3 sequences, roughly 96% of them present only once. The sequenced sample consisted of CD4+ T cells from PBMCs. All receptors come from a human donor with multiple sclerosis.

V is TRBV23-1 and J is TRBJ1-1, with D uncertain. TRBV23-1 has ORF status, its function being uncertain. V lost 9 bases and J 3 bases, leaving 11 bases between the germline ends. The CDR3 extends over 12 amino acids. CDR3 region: CASLPIHTEAFF. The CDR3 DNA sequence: TGCGCCAGTCTCCCTATTCACACTGAAGCTTTCTTT.

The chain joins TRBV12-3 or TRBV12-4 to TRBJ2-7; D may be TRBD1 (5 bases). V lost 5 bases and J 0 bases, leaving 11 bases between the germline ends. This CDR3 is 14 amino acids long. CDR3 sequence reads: CASSRQRDSYEQYF. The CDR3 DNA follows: TGTGCCAGCAGTCGACAGAGAGACTCCTACGAGCAGTACTTC.

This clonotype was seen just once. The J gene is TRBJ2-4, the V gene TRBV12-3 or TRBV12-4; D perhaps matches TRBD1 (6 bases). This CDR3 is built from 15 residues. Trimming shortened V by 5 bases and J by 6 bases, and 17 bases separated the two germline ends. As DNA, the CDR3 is TGTGCCAGCAGTGAATGGATAGGACAGACAAACATTCAGTACTTC. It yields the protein CASSEWIGQTNIQYF.

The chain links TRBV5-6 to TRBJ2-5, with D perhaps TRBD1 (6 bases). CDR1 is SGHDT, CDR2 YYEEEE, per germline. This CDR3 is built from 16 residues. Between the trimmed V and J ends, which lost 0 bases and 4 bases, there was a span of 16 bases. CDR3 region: CASSLGLKRRGETQYF. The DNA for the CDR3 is TGTGCCAGCAGCTTGGGTCTCAAACGCAGGGGAGAGACCCAGTACTTC.

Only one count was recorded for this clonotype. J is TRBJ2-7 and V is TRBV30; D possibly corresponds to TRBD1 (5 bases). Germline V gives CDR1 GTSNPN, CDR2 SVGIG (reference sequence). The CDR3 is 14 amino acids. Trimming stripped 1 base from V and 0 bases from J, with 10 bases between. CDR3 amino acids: CAWSGQLFSYEQYF. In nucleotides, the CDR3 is TGTGCCTGGAGTGGACAGCTATTCTCCTACGAGCAGTACTTC. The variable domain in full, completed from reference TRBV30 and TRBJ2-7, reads SQTIHQWPATLVQPVGSPLSLECTVEGTSNPNLYWYRQAAGRGLQLLFYSVGIGQISSEVPQNLSASRPQDRQFILSSKKLLLSDSGFYLCAWSGQLFSYEQYFGPGTRLTVT.

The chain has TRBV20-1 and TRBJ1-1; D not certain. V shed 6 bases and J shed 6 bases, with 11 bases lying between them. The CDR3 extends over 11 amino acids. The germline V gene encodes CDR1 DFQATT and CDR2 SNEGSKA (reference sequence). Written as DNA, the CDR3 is TGCAGTGCCATTGACGAGGCTGAAGCTTTCTTT. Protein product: CSAIDEAEAFF.

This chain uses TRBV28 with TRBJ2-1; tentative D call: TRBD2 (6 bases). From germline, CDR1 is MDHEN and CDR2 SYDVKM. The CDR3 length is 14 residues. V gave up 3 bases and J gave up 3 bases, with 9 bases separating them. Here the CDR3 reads CASSLSRDYNEQFF. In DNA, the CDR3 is TGTGCCAGCAGTTTGTCGCGGGACTACAATGAGCAGTTCTTC.

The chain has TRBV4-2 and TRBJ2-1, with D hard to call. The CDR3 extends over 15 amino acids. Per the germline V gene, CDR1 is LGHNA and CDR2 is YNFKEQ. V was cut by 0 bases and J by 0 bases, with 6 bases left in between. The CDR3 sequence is CASSQEATSYNEQFF. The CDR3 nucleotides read TGTGCCAGCAGCCAAGAGGCTACCTCCTACAATGAGCAGTTCTTC.

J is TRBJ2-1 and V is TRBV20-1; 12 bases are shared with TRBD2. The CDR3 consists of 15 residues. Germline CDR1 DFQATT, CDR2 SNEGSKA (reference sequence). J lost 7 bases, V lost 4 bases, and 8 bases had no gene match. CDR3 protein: CSATYASGRVNEQFF. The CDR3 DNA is TGCAGTGCTACCTATGCTAGCGGGAGGGTGAATGAGCAGTTCTTC.

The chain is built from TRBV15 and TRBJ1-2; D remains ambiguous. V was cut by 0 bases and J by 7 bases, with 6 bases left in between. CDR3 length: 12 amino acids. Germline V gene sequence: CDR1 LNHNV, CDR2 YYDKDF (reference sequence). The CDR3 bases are TGTGCCACCAGCAGAGATTTGTTTGGCTACACCTTC. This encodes CATSRDLFGYTF.